A selection of T cell receptor beta chains follows, all from one sample in a study of beta chain features in type 1 diabetes. Sequencing used immunoSEQ multiplex PCR; TCRdb keeps in-frame clones, though not all of them. The table has approximately 730,000 clones, around an eighth seen once. The specimen was naive CD4+ T cells from blood. The receptors originated from a man aged 18 to 30 with type 1 diabetes. Both conserved end residues are part of each CDR3. D genes are given only for firm matches. Expanded clones are given a class, and other clones once, few, many or no size at all.

j_gene,len,abundance,d_gene,v_gene,CDR3nt,CDR3aa
TRBJ2-1,16,-,TRBD1,TRBV13,TGTGCCAGCAGCTCCACGACAGGGAACCCCTACAATGAGCAGTTCTTC,CASSSTTGNPYNEQFF
TRBJ2-4,12,few,-,TRBV7-2,TGTGCCAGCAGCCCCAGGGGGGTTATTCAGTACTTC,CASSPRGVIQYF
TRBJ1-5,15,-,TRBD1,TRBV28,TGTGCCAGCAGTTTGGGACAGGGGAGGTCTCAGCCCCAGCATTTT,CASSLGQGRSQPQHF
TRBJ2-2,14,few,TRBD1,TRBV7-9,TGTGCCAGCAGCTCGGACAGGGACACCGGGGAGCTGTTTTTT,CASSSDRDTGELFF
TRBJ2-3,16,few,TRBD2,TRBV10-3,TGTGCCATCACCAACCGGACTAGCGGGGGCACAGATACGCAGTATTTT,CAITNRTSGGTDTQYF
TRBJ1-5,15,-,-,TRBV5-6,TGTGCCAGCACCCACGGGGCGGCAAGCAATCAGCCCCAGCATTTT,CASTHGAASNQPQHF
TRBJ1-1,13,few,-,TRBV29-1,TGCAGCGTTAACCGGGCCCCTGAGACTGAAGCTTTCTTT,CSVNRAPETEAFF
TRBJ2-7,12,-,TRBD2,TRBV30,TGTGCCGGTACTAGCGGGGGTTACGAGCAGTACTTC,CAGTSGGYEQYF
TRBJ1-2,16,-,-,TRBV6-1,TGTGCCAGCAGTGAACGGGACGGCGCCTTCTTCTATGGCTACACCTTC,CASSERDGAFFYGYTF
TRBJ2-1,15,-,TRBD1,TRBV23-1,TGCGCCAGCGGAAGGGTTCAACAGGGGTGGAATGAGCAGTTCTTC,CASGRVQQGWNEQFF
TRBJ1-4,12,-,-,TRBV27,TGTGCCAGCGGAAAAGTAGGTGAAAAACTGTTTTTT,CASGKVGEKLFF
TRBJ1-4,13,-,TRBD1,TRBV19,TGTGCCAGTACCCGCGGGACAGGAGAGAAACTGTTTTTT,CASTRGTGEKLFF
TRBJ1-5,12,-,-,TRBV30,TGTGCCTGGAGTGACCCCAATCAGCCCCAGCATTTT,CAWSDPNQPQHF
TRBJ2-3,14,-,TRBD2,TRBV30,TGTGCTGGACTAGCGGGGGGGCCCACAGATACGCAGTATTTT,CAGLAGGPTDTQYF
TRBJ2-2,15,-,-,TRBV6-5,TGTGCCAGCAAAAAGGGGACAAGGAACACCGGGGAGCTGTTTTTT,CASKKGTRNTGELFF
TRBJ2-3,15,few,-,TRBV10-3,TGTGCCATCAGTGCGGAGGGGTTCGTCACAGATACGCAGTATTTT,CAISAEGFVTDTQYF
TRBJ2-7,19,-,TRBD1,TRBV11-3,TGTGCCAGCAGCTCACCTTGGGACAGGGAGCCATTTACCTCCTACGAGCAGTACTTC,CASSSPWDREPFTSYEQYF
TRBJ2-6,19,few,TRBD2,TRBV29-1,TGCAGCGTTGCTAGGACTAGCGGGGGCTCGAACTCTGGGGCCAACGTCCTGACTTTC,CSVARTSGGSNSGANVLTF
TRBJ2-7,12,-,-,TRBV4-1,TGCGCCAGCAGCCAAGACAGCTACGAGCAGTACTTC,CASSQDSYEQYF
TRBJ1-6,16,-,TRBD1,TRBV18,TGTGCCAGCTCACCCGGGACAGGGGGCGCTGATTCACCCCTCCACTTT,CASSPGTGGADSPLHF
TRBJ2-3,15,few,TRBD1,TRBV5-1,TGCGCCAGCAGCCTACGGACAGGGAGCACAGATACGCAGTATTTT,CASSLRTGSTDTQYF
TRBJ1-1,12,-,-,TRBV5-1,TGCGCCAGCAGGGGTGCAGGGACTGAAGCTTTCTTT,CASRGAGTEAFF
TRBJ2-7,14,-,TRBD1,TRBV7-2,TGTGCCAGCAGGGAGACAGGGGATAGCTACGAGCAGTACTTC,CASRETGDSYEQYF
TRBJ2-1,16,-,-,TRBV14,TGTGCCAGCAGCCCCACCCCGGACTCCCTATACAATGAGCAGTTCTTC,CASSPTPDSLYNEQFF
TRBJ2-5,14,-,-,TRBV30,TGTGCCTGGAGTGTTAATAGCGGCTTAGAGACCCAGTACTTC,CAWSVNSGLETQYF
TRBJ2-5,15,few,TRBD2,TRBV28,TGTGCCAGCAGTTCATCTAGCGGGGGACAAGAGACCCAGTACTTC,CASSSSSGGQETQYF
TRBJ1-3,16,few,-,TRBV4-1,TGCGCCAGCAGCCGCATTGACGGCGTCTCTGGAAACACCATATATTTT,CASSRIDGVSGNTIYF
TRBJ1-2,14,-,-,TRBV6-5,TGTGCCAGCAGCCCCGGAGGGGGGGTCTATGGCTACACCTTC,CASSPGGGVYGYTF
TRBJ1-2,13,-,-,TRBV7-9,TGTGCCAGCAGCCACCGAACTAACTATGGCTACACCTTC,CASSHRTNYGYTF
TRBJ1-4,12,many,-,TRBV4-1,TGCGCCAGCAGCCAAGTCAGTGAAAAACTGTTTTTT,CASSQVSEKLFF
TRBJ1-3,17,-,-,TRBV4-1,TGCGCCAGCAGCCAAGATCGGGACGCCAGCTCTGGAAACACCATATATTTT,CASSQDRDASSGNTIYF
TRBJ2-5,12,-,-,TRBV10-3,TGTGCCTCTAGCAGTTTGGGGGAGACCCAGTACTTC,CASSSLGETQYF
TRBJ1-2,12,-,TRBD1,TRBV6-6,TGTGCCAGCAGTAGCGACAGGGAGGGCTACACCTTC,CASSSDREGYTF
TRBJ2-1,14,few,-,TRBV7-9,TGTGCCAGCAGCTTACTGGGACAATACAATGAGCAGTTCTTC,CASSLLGQYNEQFF
TRBJ1-1,15,few,-,TRBV4-2,TGTGCCAGCAGCCAAGATCGGGGCACAGACACTGAAGCTTTCTTT,CASSQDRGTDTEAFF
TRBJ1-2,13,-,-,TRBV7-9,TGTGCCAGCGACCGGGACGGACACTATGGCTACACCTTC,CASDRDGHYGYTF
TRBJ2-7,14,few,-,TRBV9,TGTGCCAGCAGCGTAGCTACAGGGCCCTACGAGCAGTACTTC,CASSVATGPYEQYF
TRBJ2-5,12,few,-,TRBV30,TGTGCCTGGAGTGGTAGCGGAGAGACCCAGTACTTC,CAWSGSGETQYF
TRBJ2-2,14,-,TRBD1,TRBV6-1,TGTGCCAGCATGGGACAGGGGACCACCGGGGAGCTGTTTTTT,CASMGQGTTGELFF
TRBJ2-1,16,few,TRBD2,TRBV5-1,TGCGCCAGCAGCCTTGCCCTAGCGGGCTCCTACAATGAGCAGTTCTTC,CASSLALAGSYNEQFF
TRBJ2-1,13,-,-,TRBV2,TGTAGTGCGGGACAGTTTACCTACAATGAGCAGTTCTTC,CSAGQFTYNEQFF
TRBJ1-5,12,-,-,TRBV28,TGTGCCAGCAGCCCCGTGGGTCAGCCCCAGCATTTT,CASSPVGQPQHF
TRBJ1-5,13,-,-,TRBV30,TGTGCCTGGAGTCCAGATAGCAATCAGCCCCAGCATTTT,CAWSPDSNQPQHF
TRBJ1-1,14,few,-,TRBV5-1,TGCGCCAGCAGCTTGGTCCCAGTGAACACTGAAGCTTTCTTT,CASSLVPVNTEAFF
TRBJ2-7,14,-,-,TRBV14,TGTGCCAGCAGCCAAGATTGGGCCGGGGACGAGCAGTACTTC,CASSQDWAGDEQYF
TRBJ2-7,18,-,TRBD2,TRBV9,TGTGCCAGCAGCCCCGGGACTAGTACTTCCCAAACGTACTACGAGCAGTACTTC,CASSPGTSTSQTYYEQYF
TRBJ2-2,16,few,TRBD1,TRBV5-4,TGTGCCAGCAGCTTGATGGCAGGGGGGAACACCGGGGAGCTGTTTTTT,CASSLMAGGNTGELFF
TRBJ1-2,10,few,-,TRBV9,TGTGCCAGCAGCGGCTATGGCTACACCTTC,CASSGYGYTF
TRBJ2-5,13,-,-,TRBV5-1,TGCGCCAGCAGCTTGAACAGACAAGAGACCCAGTACTTC,CASSLNRQETQYF
TRBJ2-7,14,-,-,TRBV6-5,TGTGCCAGCGTACCCCCTGGAAGTCGAAGCGAGCAGTACTTC,CASVPPGSRSEQYF
TRBJ2-3,8,-,-,TRBV7-9,TGTGCCAGCCACCCCCAGTATTTT,CASHPQYF
TRBJ1-2,15,-,TRBD1,TRBV16,TGTGCCAGCAGCCCTCCCGGCAGGGGGAACTATGGCTACACCTTC,CASSPPGRGNYGYTF
TRBJ2-3,16,-,-,TRBV11-3,TGTGCCAGCAGCTTAGGCGGGGGCTTGAGCACAGATACGCAGTATTTT,CASSLGGGLSTDTQYF
TRBJ2-5,15,-,TRBD1,TRBV19,TGTGCCAGTAGTCCCCGGACAGGGGTCGGGGAGACCCAGTACTTC,CASSPRTGVGETQYF
TRBJ1-2,17,few,-,TRBV9,TGTGCCAGCAGCGTTTGGACGGATACCGGGGCTAACTATGGCTACACCTTC,CASSVWTDTGANYGYTF
TRBJ2-3,12,-,-,TRBV28,TGTGCCAGCAGCGTTACCACAGATACGCAGTATTTT,CASSVTTDTQYF